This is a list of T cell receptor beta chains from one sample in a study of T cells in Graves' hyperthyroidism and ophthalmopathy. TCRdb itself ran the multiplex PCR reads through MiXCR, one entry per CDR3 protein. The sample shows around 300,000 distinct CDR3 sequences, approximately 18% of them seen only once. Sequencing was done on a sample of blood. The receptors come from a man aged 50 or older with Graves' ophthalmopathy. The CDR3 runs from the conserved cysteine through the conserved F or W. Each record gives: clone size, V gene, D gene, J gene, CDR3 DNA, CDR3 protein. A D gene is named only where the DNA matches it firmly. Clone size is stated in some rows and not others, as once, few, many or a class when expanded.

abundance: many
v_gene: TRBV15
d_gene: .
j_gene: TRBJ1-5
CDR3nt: TGTGCCACCAGCACCGGGACGGAAACTAATCAGCCCCAGCATTTT
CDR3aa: CATSTGTETNQPQHF

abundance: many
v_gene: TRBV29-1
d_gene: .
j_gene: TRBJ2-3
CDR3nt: TGCAGCGTCGCCCGCAGGACAGATACGCAGTATTTT
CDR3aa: CSVARRTDTQYF

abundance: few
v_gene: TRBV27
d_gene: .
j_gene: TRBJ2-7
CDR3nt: TGTGCCAGCAGTTTATCGTCGGGCAGTACCGAGCAGTACTTC
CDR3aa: CASSLSSGSTEQYF

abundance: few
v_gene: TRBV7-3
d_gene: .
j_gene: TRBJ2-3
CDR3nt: TGTGCCAGCAGCTTAATGGGGATGCTAGGAGATACGCAGTATTTT
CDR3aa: CASSLMGMLGDTQYF

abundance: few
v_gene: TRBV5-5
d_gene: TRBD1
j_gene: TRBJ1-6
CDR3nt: TGTGCCAGCAGCTTGGAGGGACAGACCAATTCACCCCTCCACTTT
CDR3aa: CASSLEGQTNSPLHF

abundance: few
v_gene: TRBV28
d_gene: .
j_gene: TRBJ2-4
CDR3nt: TGTGCCAGCAGCCAAGGGGTGGGAGAGGTCCACCTGGGGGACATTCAGTACTTC
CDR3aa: CASSQGVGEVHLGDIQYF

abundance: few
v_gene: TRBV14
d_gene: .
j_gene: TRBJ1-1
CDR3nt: TGTGCCAGCAGCCTGGGATTGGGGGACACTGAAGCTTTCTTT
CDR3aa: CASSLGLGDTEAFF

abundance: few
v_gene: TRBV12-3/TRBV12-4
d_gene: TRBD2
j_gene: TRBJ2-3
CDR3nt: TGTGCCAGCAGTTTCACTAGCGGGAGCGCAGATACGCAGTATTTT
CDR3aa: CASSFTSGSADTQYF

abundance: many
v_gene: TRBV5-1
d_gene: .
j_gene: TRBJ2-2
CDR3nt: TGCGCCAGCAGCTTGGGCAACGCGAACACCGGGGAGCTGTTTTTT
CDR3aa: CASSLGNANTGELFF

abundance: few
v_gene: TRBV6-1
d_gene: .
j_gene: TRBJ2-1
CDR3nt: TGTGCCAGCGAGCCTAGTTGGGGCAATGAGCAGTTCTTC
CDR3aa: CASEPSWGNEQFF

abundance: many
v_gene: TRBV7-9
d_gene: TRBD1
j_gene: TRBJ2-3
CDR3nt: TGTGCCAGCAGCCAACGACAGGGGGCGAAGACAGATACGCAGTATTTT
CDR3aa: CASSQRQGAKTDTQYF

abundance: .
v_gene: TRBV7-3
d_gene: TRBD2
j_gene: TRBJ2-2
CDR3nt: TGTGCCAGCAGCCGGCAAACTAGCGAGTATTTAGGCGGGGAGCTGTTTTTT
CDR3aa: CASSRQTSEYLGGELFF

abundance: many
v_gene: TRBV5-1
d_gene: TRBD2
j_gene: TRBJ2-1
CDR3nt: TGCGCCAGCAGGCGTGGGGGGACTAGCGGTTACAATGAGCAGTTCTTC
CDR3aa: CASRRGGTSGYNEQFF

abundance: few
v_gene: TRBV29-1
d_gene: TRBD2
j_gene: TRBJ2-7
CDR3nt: TGCAGCGTTTTAGCGGGATCCGCCTACGAGCAGTACTTC
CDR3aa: CSVLAGSAYEQYF

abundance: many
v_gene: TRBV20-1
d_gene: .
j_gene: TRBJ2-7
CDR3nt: TGCAGTGCTATGGGCAGGGTTCACGAGCAGTACTTC
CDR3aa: CSAMGRVHEQYF

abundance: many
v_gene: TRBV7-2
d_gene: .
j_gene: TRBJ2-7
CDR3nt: TGTGCCAGCAGCTTAGATGGAACGGCCTCCTACGAGCAGTACTTC
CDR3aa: CASSLDGTASYEQYF

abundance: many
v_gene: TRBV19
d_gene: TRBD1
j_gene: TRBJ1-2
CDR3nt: TGTGCCAGTAGTATAGATCCGACAGGGGCGTCGGGTAACTATGGCTACACCTTC
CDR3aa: CASSIDPTGASGNYGYTF

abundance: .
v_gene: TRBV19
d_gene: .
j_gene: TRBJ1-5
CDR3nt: TGTGCCAGTAGTATAGGAGGCTTCGGTCAGCCCCAGCATTTT
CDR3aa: CASSIGGFGQPQHF

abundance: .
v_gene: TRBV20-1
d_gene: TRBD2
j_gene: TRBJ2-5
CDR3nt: TGCAGTGCCCAGACTAGCGGGAGGTCCCAAGAGACCCAGTACTTC
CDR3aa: CSAQTSGRSQETQYF

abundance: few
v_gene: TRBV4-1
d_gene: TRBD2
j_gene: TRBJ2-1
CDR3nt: TGCGCCAGCAGCCCTCTCCCGGGACTAGTCTACAATGAGCAGTTCTTC
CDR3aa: CASSPLPGLVYNEQFF

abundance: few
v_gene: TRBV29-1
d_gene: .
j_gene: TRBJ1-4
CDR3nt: TGCAGCGTTGAAGCGACATTAGGCGAAAAACTGTTTTTT
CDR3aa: CSVEATLGEKLFF

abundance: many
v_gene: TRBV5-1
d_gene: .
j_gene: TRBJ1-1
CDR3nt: TGCGCCAGCAGCTTGGATGGCAGGGGAGAGACTGAAGCTTTCTTT
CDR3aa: CASSLDGRGETEAFF

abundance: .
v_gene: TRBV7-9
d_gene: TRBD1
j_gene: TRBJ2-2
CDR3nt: TGTGCCAGCAGCCACAACAGGGGGAGGAACGGGGAGCTGTTTTTT
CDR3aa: CASSHNRGRNGELFF

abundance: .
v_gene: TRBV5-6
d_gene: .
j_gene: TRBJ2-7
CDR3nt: TGTGCCAGCAGCTTGGTTCTCAGGCACTACGAGCAGTACTTC
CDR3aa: CASSLVLRHYEQYF

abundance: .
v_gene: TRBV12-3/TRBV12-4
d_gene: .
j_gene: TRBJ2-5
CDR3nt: TGTGCCAGCAGTTTAGACCAGCAAGAGACCCAGTACTTC
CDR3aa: CASSLDQQETQYF

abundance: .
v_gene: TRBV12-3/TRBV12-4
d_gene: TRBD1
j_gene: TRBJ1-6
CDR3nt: TGTGCCAGCAGTAACGGACAGGGGAATTCACCCCTCCACTTT
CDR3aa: CASSNGQGNSPLHF

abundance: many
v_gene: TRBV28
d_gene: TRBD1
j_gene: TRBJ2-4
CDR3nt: TGTGCCAGCATCGGGACAGGGGGCAAAAACATTCAGTACTTC
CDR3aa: CASIGTGGKNIQYF

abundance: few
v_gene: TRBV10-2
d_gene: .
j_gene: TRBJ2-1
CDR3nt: TGCGCCAGCAGTGACCTTACGCGTAGGGTCCCCTACAATGAGCAGTTCTTC
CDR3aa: CASSDLTRRVPYNEQFF

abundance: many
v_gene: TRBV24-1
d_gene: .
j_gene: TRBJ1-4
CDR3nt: TGTGCCACCAGTGATTTGGGACCCCCTGGTATTGCAACTAATGAAAAACTGTTTTTT
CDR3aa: CATSDLGPPGIATNEKLFF

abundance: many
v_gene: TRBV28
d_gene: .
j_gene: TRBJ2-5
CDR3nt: TGTGCCAGCATCGACGAAGAGACCCAGTACTTC
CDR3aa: CASIDEETQYF

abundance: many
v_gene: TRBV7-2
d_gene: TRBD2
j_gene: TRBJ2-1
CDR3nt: TGTGCCAGCAGCCCGGGACTAGCAAACAATGAGCAGTTCTTC
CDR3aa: CASSPGLANNEQFF

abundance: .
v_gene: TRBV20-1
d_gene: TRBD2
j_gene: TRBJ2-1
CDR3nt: TGCAGTGCTAGAGTTTCGAGCGGGACGACCGGAAATGAGCAGTTCTTC
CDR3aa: CSARVSSGTTGNEQFF

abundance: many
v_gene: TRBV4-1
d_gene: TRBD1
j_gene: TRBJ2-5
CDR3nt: TGCGCCAGCAGCCAAATAGGACAGGGGCACGAGACCCAGTACTTC
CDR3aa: CASSQIGQGHETQYF

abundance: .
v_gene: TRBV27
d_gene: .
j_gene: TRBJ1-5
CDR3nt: TGTGCCAGCAGTTTATCGGGGGATTGGCAGCCCCAGCATTTT
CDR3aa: CASSLSGDWQPQHF

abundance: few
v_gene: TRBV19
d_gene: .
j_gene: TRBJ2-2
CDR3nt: TGTGCCAGTAGTCTCGGGACGTGGAACACCGGGGAGCTGTTTTTT
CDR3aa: CASSLGTWNTGELFF

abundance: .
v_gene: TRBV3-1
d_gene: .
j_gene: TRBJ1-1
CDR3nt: TGTGCCAGCAGCCTCTTCCGGGGTGGGAACACTGAAGCTTTCTTT
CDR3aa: CASSLFRGGNTEAFF

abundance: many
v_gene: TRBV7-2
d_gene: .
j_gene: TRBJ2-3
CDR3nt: TGTGCCAGCAGCCCCGGACCGGCTTGGGATACGCAGTATTTT
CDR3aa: CASSPGPAWDTQYF

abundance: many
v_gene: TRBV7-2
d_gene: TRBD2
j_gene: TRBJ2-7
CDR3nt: TGTGCCAGCAGCTCGGGACTAGCGGGAGGCTCCAAGTACTTC
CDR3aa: CASSSGLAGGSKYF

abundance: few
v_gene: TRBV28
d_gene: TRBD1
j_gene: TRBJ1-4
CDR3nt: TGTGCCAGCAGTTTACAGACAGGGGAAAAACTGTTTTTT
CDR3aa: CASSLQTGEKLFF

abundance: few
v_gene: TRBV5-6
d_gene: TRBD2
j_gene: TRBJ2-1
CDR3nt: TGTGCCAGCAGCTCTTTACTAGCGGGGACCTCCTACAATGAGCAGTTCTTC
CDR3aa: CASSSLLAGTSYNEQFF

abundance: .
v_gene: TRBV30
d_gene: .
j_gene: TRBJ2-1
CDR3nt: TGTGCCTGGAGTCAGGGTCCGAATGAGCAGTTCTTC
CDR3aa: CAWSQGPNEQFF

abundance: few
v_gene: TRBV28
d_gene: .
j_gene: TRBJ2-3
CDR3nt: TGTGCCAGCAGTTTCACTAGCACTACGCAGTATTTT
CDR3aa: CASSFTSTTQYF

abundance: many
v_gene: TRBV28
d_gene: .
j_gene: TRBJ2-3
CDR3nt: TGTGCCAGCAGTTTCCCCTCTGAAACGGCAGATACGCAGTATTTT
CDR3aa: CASSFPSETADTQYF

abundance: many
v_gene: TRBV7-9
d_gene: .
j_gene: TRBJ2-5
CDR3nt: TGTGCCAGCAGCCAAGCATTGGAGCGGGAGACCCAGTACTTC
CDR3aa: CASSQALERETQYF

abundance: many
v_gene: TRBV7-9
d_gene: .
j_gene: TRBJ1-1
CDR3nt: TGTGCCAGCAGCTTCAGTGACTCGTGGGCTTTCTTT
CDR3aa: CASSFSDSWAFF

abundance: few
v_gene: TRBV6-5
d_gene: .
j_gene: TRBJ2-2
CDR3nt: TGTGCCAGCAGTTACGGGCTACTGAACACCGGGGAGCTGTTTTTT
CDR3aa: CASSYGLLNTGELFF

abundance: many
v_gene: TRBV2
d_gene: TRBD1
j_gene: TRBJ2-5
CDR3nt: TGTGCCAGCAACGGACAGGGTGAAGAGACCCAGTACTTC
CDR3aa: CASNGQGEETQYF

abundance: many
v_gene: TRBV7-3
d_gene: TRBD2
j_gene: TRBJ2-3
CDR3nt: TGTGCCAGCAGTCTAAGCGGGAGTGGGGGAGATACGCAGTATTTT
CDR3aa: CASSLSGSGGDTQYF